This T cell receptor (beta chain) was captured by sequencing in a study of identical twins. TCRdb reprocessed the 5' RACE reads with MiXCR, giving one entry per CDR3 protein. The sample has 500,000 or so distinct CDR3 sequences; roughly a fifth are singletons. The germline V gene encodes CDR1 SGHRS and CDR2 YFSETQ. This CDR3 contains 13 residues. Trimming at V came to 5 bases and at J to 5 bases, leaving 4 bases not matched to a gene. The same specimen was also included in a second study, on T cells expressing NK-cell markers.

This sequence originates from a woman aged 18-29 years in good health. The sequencing sample was made of CD4+ T cells sorted from blood. V is TRBV5-1 and J is TRBJ2-3; 8 bases agree with TRBD2. The CDR3 is CASRPGGGDTQYF. Here the CDR3 DNA reads TGCGCCAGCAGGCCGGGGGGGGGAGATACGCAGTATTTT. The variable domain in full, completed from reference TRBV5-1 and TRBJ2-3, reads KAGVTQTPRYLIKTRGQQVTLSCSPISGHRSVSWYQQTPGQGLQFLFEYFSETQRNKGNFPGRFSGRQFSNSRSEMNVSTLELGDSALYLCASRPGGGDTQYFGPGTRLTVL.